The 10 T cell receptor beta chains in this list originate from one sample, sequenced in a study of blood T cell repertoires in COVID-19. Only in-frame clones appear in the TCRdb table, and some are missing; sequencing was by immunoSEQ multiplex PCR. The sample includes about 250,000 clones, about 89% seen only once; the top ten take 1.5% to 2%. The sample was peripheral blood. Every receptor here comes from a woman in her sixties or seventies who had recovered from COVID-19.

The table lists this clone with a count of one. This sequence joins TRBV5-4 and TRBJ2-5, with 13 positions matching TRBD2. Germline V gene data show CDR1 as SGHNT and CDR2 as YYREEE (reference sequence). After removal of 4 bases from V and 11 bases from J, the junction contained 8 bases not matched to a gene. CDR3 size: 14 residues. CDR3 amino acids: CASSPGTSGAQQYF. Here the CDR3 DNA reads TGTGCCAGCAGCCCCGGGACTAGCGGGGCCCAGCAGTACTTC.

This clone was counted once. The genes are TRBV20-1 and TRBJ1-2; D possibly corresponds to TRBD1 (5 bases). The CDR3 is made up of 11 amino acids. Per germline, CDR1 DFQATT and CDR2 SNEGSKA (reference sequence). The CDR3 DNA reads TGCAAGACCAGGGCTAACTATGGCTACACCTTC. It codes for CKTRANYGYTF.

This chain joins TRBV4-2 and TRBJ1-5; perhaps TRBD1 as D (6 bases). Germline assignment: CDR1 LGHNA and CDR2 YNFKEQ. The CDR3 spans 17 residues. Trimming shortened V by 0 bases and J by 2 bases, and 14 bases separated the two germline ends. The CDR3 loop is CASSQDFRGGGNQPQHF. CDR3 in DNA: TGTGCCAGCAGCCAAGATTTTAGGGGGGGAGGCAATCAGCCCCAGCATTTT.

The rearrangement joins TRBV4-3 to TRBJ1-4, with D possibly TRBD1 on 5 matching bases. The CDR3 is 14 amino acids. V was pared by 0 bases and J by 7 bases, with 9 bases between. Germline values: CDR1 LGHNA, CDR2 YSLEER. CDR3 in amino acids: CASSQDPGGEKLFF. As DNA, the CDR3 is TGCGCCAGCAGCCAAGACCCGGGGGGTGAAAAACTGTTTTTT.

This chain uses TRBV4-2 with TRBJ2-2; 11 bases align to TRBD2. The CDR3 has 18 residues. Germline V gives CDR1 LGHNA, CDR2 YNFKEQ. The junction had 9 bases not matched to a gene; V was cut back by 1 base and J by 5 bases. As DNA, the CDR3 is TGTGCCAGCAGCCAAGCGACTAGCGGGGTAGTTCGAACCGGGGAGCTGTTTTTT. Translating it yields CASSQATSGVVRTGELFF.

The rearrangement links TRBV3-1 (or the pseudogene TRBV3-2) to TRBJ1-2, with a weak D call TRBD1 (6 bases). Germline V gene sequence: CDR1 LGHDT, CDR2 YNNKEL (reference sequence). The CDR3 totals 17 residues. The V and J ends lost 4 bases and 6 bases respectively, with 24 bases between them. The CDR3 is CASSLELTGFGRHGYTF. CDR3 nucleotide sequence: TGTGCCAGCAGCCTAGAACTAACAGGGTTCGGTCGCCATGGCTACACCTTC.

This clone has a handful of counts. The chain employs TRBV10-3 and TRBJ1-1, with D possibly matching TRBD1 (5 bases). CDR3 length: 14 amino acids. V was shortened by 6 bases and J by 1 base, with 12 bases between the two germline ends. Germline V gives CDR1 ENHRY, CDR2 SYGVKD. CDR3 in amino acids: CAISQGVSNTEAFF. The CDR3 region has the DNA TGTGCCATCAGCCAAGGGGTTTCGAACACTGAAGCTTTCTTT.

As DNA, the CDR3 is TGTGCCAGCAGCCCCGGGGAGGGTAGGGTGTGGGCCAAAAACATTCAGTACTTC. This sequence encodes CASSPGEGRVWAKNIQYF. This chain links TRBV6-2 or TRBV6-3 with TRBJ2-4; 7 bases map to TRBD2. CDR1 MNHEY and CDR2 SVGEGT come from the germline V gene. The CDR3 extends over 18 amino acids. The trim removed 6 bases at V and 1 base at J, leaving 15 bases unmatched.

Here the CDR3 reads CASSYSRGQPQHF. The CDR3 DNA sequence: TGTGCCAGCAGTTACTCTCGAGGACAGCCCCAGCATTTT. The chain carries TRBV6-5 and TRBJ1-5; no clear D. The CDR3 is 13 residues long. Trimming took 0 bases from V and 7 from J, leaving 7 bases between them. The germline gives CDR1 MNHEY, CDR2 SVGAGI.

This chain uses TRBV28 with TRBJ2-3; possibly TRBD2 for D (5 bases). There are 16 residues in the CDR3. Germline loops: CDR1 MDHEN, CDR2 SYDVKM. Trimming cost V 3 bases and J 1 base, with 14 bases left between them. The CDR3 DNA is TGTGCCAGCAGTTTCCTGGGAGTTCGGGGCACAGATACGCAGTATTTT. Translating gives CASSFLGVRGTDTQYF.